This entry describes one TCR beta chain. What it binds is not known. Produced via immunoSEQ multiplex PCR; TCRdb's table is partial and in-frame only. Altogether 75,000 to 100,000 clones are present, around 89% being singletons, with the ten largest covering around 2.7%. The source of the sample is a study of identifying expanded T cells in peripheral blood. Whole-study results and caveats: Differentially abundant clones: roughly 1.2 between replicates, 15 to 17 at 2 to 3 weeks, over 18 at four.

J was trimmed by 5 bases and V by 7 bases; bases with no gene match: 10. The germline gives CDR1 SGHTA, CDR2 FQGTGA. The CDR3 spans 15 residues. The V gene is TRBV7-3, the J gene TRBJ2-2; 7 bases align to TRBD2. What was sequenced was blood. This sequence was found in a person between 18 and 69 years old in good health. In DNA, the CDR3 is TGTGCCAGCACCAAGACTAGCATGGGGACCGGGGAGCTGTTTTTT. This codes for CASTKTSMGTGELFF. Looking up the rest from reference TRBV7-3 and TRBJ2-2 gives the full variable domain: GAGVSQTPSNKVTEKGKYVELRCDPISGHTALYWYRQSLGQGPEFLIYFQGTGAADDSGLPNDRFFAVRPEGSVSTLKIQRTERGDSAVYLCASTKTSMGTGELFFGEGSRLTVL.